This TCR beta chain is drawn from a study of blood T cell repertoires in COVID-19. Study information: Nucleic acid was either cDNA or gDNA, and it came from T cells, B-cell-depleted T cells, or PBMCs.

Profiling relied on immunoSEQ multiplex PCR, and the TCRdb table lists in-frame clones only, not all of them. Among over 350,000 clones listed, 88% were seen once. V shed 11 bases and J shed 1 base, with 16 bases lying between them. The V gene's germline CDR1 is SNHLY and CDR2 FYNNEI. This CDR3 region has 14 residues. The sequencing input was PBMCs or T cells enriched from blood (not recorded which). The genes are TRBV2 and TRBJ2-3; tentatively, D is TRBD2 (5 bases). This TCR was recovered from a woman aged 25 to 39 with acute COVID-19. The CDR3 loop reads CAVITLGGTDTQYF. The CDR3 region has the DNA TGTGCCGTTATCACACTCGGGGGCACAGATACGCAGTATTTT.